The 10 T cell receptor beta chains below all came from one sample that was sequenced in a study of blood T cell repertoires in COVID-19. Assay: immunoSEQ multiplex PCR; the TCRdb copy retains only in-frame clones and omits some. This sample has about 94,000 clones, with approximately 74% found just once. Sequences were obtained from peripheral blood. Receptors were obtained from a man in his 70s with COVID-19, enrolled during active disease.

The V and J genes are TRBV7-9 and TRBJ2-1; D might be TRBD2 (6 bases). This CDR3 has 13 residues. With 4 bases removed from V and 9 bases from J, the gap between germline ends came to 13 bases. Germline assignment: CDR1 SEHNR and CDR2 FQNEAQ (reference sequence). DNA for the CDR3: TGTGCCAGCAGCTCCGGGACTGAGGTTGAGCAGTTCTTC. Amino acid sequence: CASSSGTEVEQFF. The whole variable domain, remainder taken from reference TRBV7-9 and TRBJ2-1, is DTGVSQNPRHKITKRGQNVTFRCDPISEHNRLYWYRQTLGQGPEFLTYFQNEAQLEKSRLLSDRFSAERPKGSFSTLEIQRTEQGDSAMYLCASSSGTEVEQFFGPGTRLTVL.

The chain uses TRBV11-2 and TRBJ1-1, with 7 bases aligning to TRBD1. Germline V gene data show CDR1 as SGHAT and CDR2 as FQNNGV. The CDR3 sequence is 14 residues long. The V gene end was trimmed by 3 bases and the J gene end by 1 base; junction bases not matched to a gene: 2. CDR3 in amino acids: CASSFRTGNTEAFF. CDR3 in DNA: TGTGCCAGCAGCTTCCGGACAGGGAACACTGAAGCTTTCTTT.

The CDR3 region is CATSRGLGNTIYF. As DNA, the CDR3 is TGTGCCACCAGCAGAGGTCTCGGAAACACCATATATTTT. The chain recombines TRBV15 with TRBJ1-3; D uncertain. The germline CDR1 and CDR2 sequences are LNHNV and YYDKDF (reference sequence). Trimming took off 1 base at V and 4 bases at J, with 5 bases between the two ends. This CDR3 contains 13 residues. The full variable domain, rest sourced from reference TRBV15 and TRBJ1-3, is DAMVIQNPRYQVTQFGKPVTLSCSQTLNHNVMYWYQQKSSQAPKLLFHYYDKDFNNEADTPDNFQSRRPNTSFCFLDIRSPGLGDTAMYLCATSRGLGNTIYFGEGSWLTVV.

In its sample, this clone was seen a few times. V usage is TRBV4-3 and J usage is TRBJ2-1, with TRBD2 matching over 10 bases. The V gene's germline CDR1 is LGHNA and CDR2 YSLEER. The junction had 15 bases not matched to a gene; V was cut back by 4 bases and J by 6 bases. The CDR3 is made up of 18 amino acids. The chain's CDR3 is CASSRSLAGGGMGNEQFF. In DNA, the CDR3 is TGCGCCAGCAGCCGGAGTTTAGCGGGAGGAGGGATGGGCAATGAGCAGTTCTTC.

The chain couples TRBV7-3 to TRBJ2-1; TRBD2 aligns across 9 bases. Germline CDR1 SGHTA, CDR2 FQGTGA. The CDR3 sequence is 15 residues long. With 4 bases clipped from V and 8 bases from J, the junction kept 9 bases outside the gene matches. This CDR3 is CASSSNLGLADEQFF. Written as DNA, the CDR3 is TGTGCCAGCAGCTCTAACCTGGGACTAGCCGATGAGCAGTTCTTC.

This clone was detected only a few times. The V and J genes are TRBV5-1 and TRBJ1-2; no clear D. CDR3 length: 14 residues. The germline CDR1 and CDR2 sequences are SGHRS and YFSETQ. Trimming stripped 0 bases from V and 3 bases from J, with 9 bases between. Here the CDR3 reads CASSLGPLYYGYTF. CDR3 bases: TGCGCCAGCAGCTTGGGTCCCCTGTACTATGGCTACACCTTC.

This chain connects TRBV5-4 to TRBJ2-5; 9 bases map to TRBD1. The CDR3 runs 16 residues. The germline V gene has CDR1 SGHNT and CDR2 YYREEE (reference sequence). V was clipped by 4 bases and J by 4 bases; unmatched bases: 11. The CDR3 loop is CASSPPGTGTGETQYF. For the CDR3, the DNA is TGTGCCAGCAGCCCCCCCGGGACAGGGACAGGAGAGACCCAGTACTTC.

The V and J genes are TRBV23-1 and TRBJ1-1; tentatively, D is TRBD1 (6 bases). TRBV23-1 is placed among ORFs of uncertain function. The CDR3 loop spans 16 amino acids. V lost 0 bases, J lost 1 base, and 12 bases lay in between. The CDR3 loop reads CASSQSAGASNTEAFF. As DNA, the CDR3 is TGCGCCAGCAGTCAATCTGCGGGGGCTTCGAACACTGAAGCTTTCTTT.

CDR3 loop: CASSPGLLGYTF. The CDR3 DNA is TGTGCCAGCAGCCCCGGACTTCTCGGCTACACCTTC. The J gene is TRBJ1-2, the V gene TRBV4-2; no definite D call. Deletions cut 4 bases from V and 8 bases from J, with 11 bases between. Germline CDR1 LGHNA, CDR2 YNFKEQ. This CDR3 comprises 12 residues.

As regards this clone: Other DNA sequences in this sample translate to the same CDR3. The J gene is TRBJ1-1, the V gene TRBV28; TRBD1 might be the D (5 bases). Germline V gene data show CDR1 as MDHEN and CDR2 as SYDVKM. V was cut by 8 bases and J by 1 base, with 14 bases left in between. CDR3 length equals 14 residues. This CDR3 reads CASSPDGGNTEAFF. CDR3 nucleotide sequence: TGTGCCAGCTCCCCAGACGGGGGGAACACTGAAGCTTTCTTT. The complete variable domain, with remaining parts taken from reference TRBV28 and TRBJ1-1, reads DVKVTQSSRYLVKRTGEKVFLECVQDMDHENMFWYRQDPGLGLRLIYFSYDVKMKEKGDIPEGYSVSREKKERFSLILESASTNQTSMYLCASSPDGGNTEAFFGQGTRLTVV.